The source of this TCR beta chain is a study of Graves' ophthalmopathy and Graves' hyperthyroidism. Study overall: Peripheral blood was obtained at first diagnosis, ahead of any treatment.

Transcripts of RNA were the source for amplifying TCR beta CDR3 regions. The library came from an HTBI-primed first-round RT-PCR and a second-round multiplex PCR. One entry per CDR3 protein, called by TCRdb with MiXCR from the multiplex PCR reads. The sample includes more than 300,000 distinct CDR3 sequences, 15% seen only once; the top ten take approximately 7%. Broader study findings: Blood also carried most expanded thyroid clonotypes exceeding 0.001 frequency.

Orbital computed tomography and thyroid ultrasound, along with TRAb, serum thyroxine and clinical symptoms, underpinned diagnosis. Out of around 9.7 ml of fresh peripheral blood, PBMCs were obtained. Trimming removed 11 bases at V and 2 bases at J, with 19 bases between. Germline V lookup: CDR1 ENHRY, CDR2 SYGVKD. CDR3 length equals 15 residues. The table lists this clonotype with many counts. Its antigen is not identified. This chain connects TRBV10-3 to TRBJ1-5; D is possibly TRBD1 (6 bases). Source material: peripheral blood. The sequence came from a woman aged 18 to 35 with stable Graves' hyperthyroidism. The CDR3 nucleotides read TGTGCCGGACGGGGCGGGACACGAGGCAATCAGCCCCAGCATTTT. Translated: CAGRGGTRGNQPQHF.